A single sample is the source of the 17 T cell receptor beta chains below, sequenced in a study of T cell responses to AZD1222 COVID-19 vaccine (dated by TCRdb to 2020 to 2023). The time point label on this specimen signifies: baseline before first vaccination. The library was made by the immunoSEQ multiplex PCR assay. TCRdb stores this immuneACCESS table with in-frame sequences only. Part of the clones is absent; in the studies checked, under half of the shortfall reflects unresolved V genes, and no reason is known for the rest. This sample holds 75,000 to 100,000 clones; approximately 90% were observed only once. Of the sample, 1.6% is held by the ten largest clones. The material sequenced was peripheral blood, taken on day 0 of AZD1222 vaccination. The receptors here all came from an adult in good health.

The V and J genes are TRBV6-5 and TRBJ1-1; possible D gene TRBD1, 6 bases. This CDR3 comprises 12 residues. V lost 9 bases, J lost 3 bases, and 11 bases lay in between. Germline CDR1 and CDR2: MNHEY and SVGAGI. As DNA, the CDR3 is TGTGCCAGTTCTAGGGGGGACACTGAAGCTTTCTTT. Amino acid sequence: CASSRGDTEAFF.

The genes are TRBV5-1 and TRBJ2-2; D remains unclear. The germline V and J ends were trimmed by 1 base and 2 bases, with 12 bases remaining between them. The CDR3 length is 16 residues. Looked up from germline, CDR1 is SGHRS and CDR2 is YFSETQ. CDR3 nucleotides: TGCGCCAGCAGCTTGACTCCGACACATAACACCGGGGAGCTGTTTTTT. Amino acids: CASSLTPTHNTGELFF.

V gene TRBV18 combines with J gene TRBJ2-7; 10 bases line up with TRBD1. Germline CDR1 KGHSH, CDR2 LQKENI. There are 16 residues in the CDR3. Trimming removed 4 bases from V and 2 bases from J; junction bases left unmatched: 8. The CDR3 protein is CASSRRGTGAAYEQYF. In DNA, the CDR3 is TGTGCCAGCTCACGCAGGGGGACAGGGGCGGCCTACGAGCAGTACTTC.

The rearrangement links TRBV19 to TRBJ2-1; the match to TRBD1 covers 9 bases. The CDR3 extends over 16 amino acids. The V and J ends lost 5 bases and 2 bases, in that order; junction bases with no gene match: 7. Looked up from germline, CDR1 is LNHDA and CDR2 is SQIVND (reference sequence). CDR3 region: CASSRTGALPYNEQFF. CDR3 nucleotides: TGTGCCAGTAGTCGGACAGGGGCGTTGCCCTACAATGAGCAGTTCTTC.

The genes are TRBV9 and TRBJ2-1; no definite D call. The germline V and J ends were trimmed by 0 bases and 5 bases, with 9 bases remaining between them. Germline values: CDR1 SGDLS, CDR2 YYNGEE. The CDR3 totals 14 residues. CDR3 sequence (DNA): TGTGCCAGCAGCGTAGTTCCAGAAAACAATGAGCAGTTCTTC. This codes for CASSVVPENNEQFF.

This chain links TRBV24-1 with TRBJ2-1, with TRBD2 identical over 8 bases. Germline CDR1 is KGHDR and CDR2 is SFDVKD. CDR3 length equals 14 residues. With V trimmed by 5 bases and J by 2 bases, 1 base remained unmatched. Here the CDR3 DNA reads TGTGCCACCAGTGTTAGCGGGACCTACAATGAGCAGTTCTTC. Translating it yields CATSVSGTYNEQFF.

The chain combines TRBV6-2 or TRBV6-3 with TRBJ2-6; 8 bases are shared with TRBD1. V was pared by 2 bases and J by 1 base, with 4 bases of the junction left unmatched. The CDR3 runs 17 residues. Germline-derived CDR1 and CDR2 are MNHEY and SVGEGT. CDR3 protein: CASSYAGGGSGANVLTF. CDR3 nucleotides: TGTGCCAGCAGTTACGCAGGGGGCGGTTCTGGGGCCAACGTCCTGACTTTC.

The chain is built from TRBV19 and TRBJ2-3; D remains ambiguous. CDR1 is LNHDA, CDR2 SQIVND, per germline (reference sequence). Trimming pared 6 bases from V and 0 bases from J, leaving 1 base between. CDR3 length equals 11 residues. The CDR3 DNA reads as TGTGCCAGTAGAAGCACAGATACGCAGTATTTT. Amino acid sequence: CASRSTDTQYF.

The J gene is TRBJ2-7, the V gene TRBV5-4; D is uncertain. This CDR3 is built from 14 residues. The germline V and J ends were trimmed by 0 bases and 3 bases, with 10 bases remaining between them. Germline CDR1 and CDR2: SGHNT and YYREEE (reference sequence). The CDR3 region is CASSLGPQSYEQYF. The CDR3, as DNA: TGTGCCAGCAGCTTGGGACCACAAAGCTACGAGCAGTACTTC.

The CDR3 nucleotides are TGCGCCAGCAGCCAAGATCGTAACTCTCGGGAGCAGTTCTTC. Protein: CASSQDRNSREQFF. V is TRBV4-3 and J is TRBJ2-1, with D unclear. Deletions cut 0 bases from V and 10 bases from J, with 13 bases between. CDR1 is LGHNA and CDR2 is YSLEER in the germline V gene. This CDR3 region has 14 residues.

The chain links TRBV9 to TRBJ1-2, with D unclear. The CDR3 consists of 14 residues. Germline lookup yields CDR1 SGDLS and CDR2 YYNGEE. The V end was cut by 2 bases, the J end by 3 bases, with 11 bases between. Written as DNA, the CDR3 is TGTGCCAGCAGCGTTGGATGGACGGACTATGGCTACACCTTC. This translates into CASSVGWTDYGYTF.

The chain joins TRBV27 to TRBJ1-1, with 8 bases identical to TRBD1. Trimming took 6 bases from V and 3 from J; bases not matched to a gene: 12. This CDR3 spans 16 amino acids. Germline V gives CDR1 MNHEY, CDR2 SMNVEV (reference sequence). This chain's CDR3 is CASRRTGFFSDTEAFF. The CDR3 nucleotides read TGTGCCAGCAGGCGGACAGGGTTCTTTTCAGACACTGAAGCTTTCTTT.

The V call is TRBV6-4, the J call TRBJ2-2; D gene unclear. Germline V lookup: CDR1 MRHNA, CDR2 SNTAGT. The CDR3 runs 15 residues. Trimming cost V 6 bases and J 1 base, with 12 bases left between them. DNA of the CDR3: TGTGCCAGCAGCGCGCAGGTCGGGAACACCGGGGAGCTGTTTTTT. Translated: CASSAQVGNTGELFF.

The V call is TRBV27, the J call TRBJ2-2; D may be TRBD1 (6 bases). Per germline, CDR1 MNHEY and CDR2 SMNVEV (reference sequence). Trimming removed 6 bases from V and 3 bases from J, with 17 bases in between. The CDR3 covers 16 residues. This chain's CDR3 is CASRQAGTIHTGELFF. For the CDR3, the DNA is TGTGCCAGCAGACAAGCCGGGACAATTCACACCGGGGAGCTGTTTTTT.

The chain recombines TRBV2 with TRBJ1-3; D uncertain. The V gene lost 2 bases and the J gene lost 0 bases, with 8 bases spanning the gap. The CDR3 extends over 15 amino acids. Germline lookup yields CDR1 SNHLY and CDR2 FYNNEI. The CDR3 DNA reads as TGTGCCAGCAGTGAACTGCAAATCTCTGGAAACACCATATATTTT. Protein: CASSELQISGNTIYF. Using reference TRBV2 and TRBJ1-3 for the parts outside the CDR3, the full variable domain is EPEVTQTPSHQVTQMGQEVILRCVPISNHLYFYWYRQILGQKVEFLVSFYNNEISEKSEIFDDQFSVERPDGSNFTLKIRSTKLEDSAMYFCASSELQISGNTIYFGEGSWLTVV.

This clone has just one count. The chain couples TRBV6-5 to TRBJ2-7, with a possible D match to TRBD2 (6 bases). CDR3 length: 14 amino acids. The V end was cut by 5 bases, the J end by 2 bases, with 13 bases between. Per germline, CDR1 MNHEY and CDR2 SVGAGI. CDR3 DNA: TGTGCCAGCAGTCCCCGGGGAGGCGCCTACGAGCAGTACTTC. Translating it yields CASSPRGGAYEQYF.

V gene TRBV4-2 combines with J gene TRBJ1-1; unclear D gene. This CDR3 has 16 residues. Germline CDR1 and CDR2: LGHNA and YNFKEQ. Trimming removed 0 bases from V and 5 bases from J, with 16 bases in between. CDR3: CASSQETWSQVTEAFF. The CDR3 nucleotides are TGTGCCAGCAGCCAAGAGACTTGGTCTCAGGTAACTGAAGCTTTCTTT.